A single sample is the source of the 11 T cell receptor beta chains below, sequenced in a study of T cell repertoires in cytomegalovirus infection. Antigens for these TCRs are unknown. TCRdb itself ran the reads through MiXCR, one entry per CDR3 protein. The sample holds 370,000 or so distinct CDR3 sequences, roughly 36% seen once. The sequencing used cultured PBMCs, collected from culture after CMV antigen stimulation. Receptor source: a human donor in good health (CMV status not recorded). Some clones in this sample may be carry-over from other donors' samples.

This clonotype was picked up a small number of times. The rearrangement uses TRBV7-3 and TRBJ2-3, with TRBD1 as a possible D gene (6 bases). Germline CDR1 reads SGHTA; CDR2 reads FQGTGA. This CDR3 is 16 amino acids long. V was trimmed by 0 bases and J by 1 base, leaving 11 bases between them. The CDR3 is CASSLTRQGRTDTQYF. DNA of the CDR3: TGTGCCAGCAGCTTAACCCGCCAGGGGCGCACAGATACGCAGTATTTT.

The V call is TRBV20-1, the J call TRBJ2-3, with unresolved D. Deletions cut 4 bases from V and 5 bases from J, with 7 bases between. From germline, CDR1 is DFQATT and CDR2 SNEGSKA (reference sequence). This CDR3 is built from 11 residues. In nucleotides, the CDR3 is TGCAGTGCTAACCTACTAGATACGCAGTATTTT. Translated: CSANLLDTQYF.

On this clonotype itself: Since no conserved phenylalanine or tryptophan closes the CDR3, a read error is the likely cause. The limits of the CDR3 on the DNA are not certain, so only TCRdb's listed CDR3 is given. The rearrangement uses TRBV6-2 or TRBV6-3 and TRBJ2-5; TRBD1, the D gene given by the table, was not confirmed from the DNA. Germline CDR1 MNHEY, CDR2 SVGEGT. Termini included, the CDR3 measures 13 amino acids. This chain's CDR3 is CASSYLTGGLDAL.

The rearrangement uses TRBV5-6 and TRBJ1-4; 7 bases align to TRBD1. The CDR3 extends over 15 amino acids. The V and J ends lost 3 bases and 0 bases, in that order; junction bases with no gene match: 2. Germline V gene lookup returns CDR1 SGHDT and CDR2 YYEEEE. The CDR3 DNA is TGTGCCAGCAGCTGGACAGGTACAACTAATGAAAAACTGTTTTTT. This codes for CASSWTGTTNEKLFF.

This clonotype came up once. The V call is TRBV20-1, the J call TRBJ2-5; tentatively, D is TRBD2 (6 bases). V lost 7 bases and J lost 1, with 10 bases in between. CDR1 is DFQATT, CDR2 SNEGSKA, per germline (reference sequence). The CDR3 is made up of 12 amino acids. In nucleotides, the CDR3 is TGCAGTGTCGGGAGATCCCAAGAGACCCAGTACTTC. Translated: CSVGRSQETQYF.

The table lists this clonotype with a few counts. The CDR3 spells CATGLNTGELFF. The CDR3 bases are TGTGCCACCGGATTAAACACCGGGGAGCTGTTTTTT. The chain links TRBV28 to TRBJ2-2; D gene uncertain. Germline CDR1 is MDHEN and CDR2 is SYDVKM. The CDR3 extends over 12 amino acids. V dropped 10 bases and J dropped 2 bases, with 8 bases sitting between them.

V and J are TRBV20-1 and TRBJ1-5; TRBD1 matches 7 bases. The CDR3 has 16 residues. The V gene end was trimmed by 0 bases and the J gene end by 2 bases; junction bases not matched to a gene: 7. In germline, CDR1 is DFQATT, CDR2 SNEGSKA (reference sequence). The CDR3 sequence is CSARDMAGGGNQPQHF. CDR3 sequence (DNA): TGCAGTGCTAGAGATATGGCAGGGGGAGGCAATCAGCCCCAGCATTTT.

This clonotype appeared a few times. The chain recombines TRBV6-4 with TRBJ1-5; unclear D gene. V was clipped by 3 bases and J by 1 base, with 4 bases between them. Germline V gene sequence: CDR1 MRHNA, CDR2 SNTAGT. The CDR3 runs to 13 residues. The CDR3 loop is CASSEGSNQPQHF. The DNA of the CDR3 is TGTGCCAGCAGTGAAGGGAGCAATCAGCCCCAGCATTTT.

The table lists this clonotype with many counts. The rearrangement uses TRBV6-6 and TRBJ1-4, with 7 bases that match TRBD1. Germline loops: CDR1 MNHNY, CDR2 SVGAGI (reference sequence). The CDR3 consists of 18 residues. The V and J ends lost 0 bases and 5 bases, in that order; junction bases with no gene match: 12. The CDR3 region is CASSYSSKSTGQNEKLFF. The DNA for the CDR3 is TGTGCCAGCAGTTACTCTTCGAAGTCGACAGGGCAGAATGAAAAACTGTTTTTT.

This clonotype was seen a few times. The chain uses TRBV7-2 and TRBJ1-3; maybe TRBD1 (5 bases). CDR3 length: 16 amino acids. V dropped 0 bases and J dropped 2 bases, with 11 bases sitting between them. The germline V gene has CDR1 SGHTA and CDR2 FQGNSA. Here the CDR3 DNA reads TGTGCCAGCAGCTTAGCGGGGAGGGGAACTGGAAACACCATATATTTT. This gives the protein CASSLAGRGTGNTIYF.

The CDR3 sequence is CASSPYDTGELFF. CDR3 nucleotides: TGTGCCAGCAGCCCCTACGACACCGGGGAGCTGTTTTTT. The chain couples TRBV7-2 to TRBJ2-2, with D unclear. The CDR3 sequence is 13 residues long. The V end lost 5 bases, the J end lost 3 bases, and 7 bases lay between the germline ends. Per germline, CDR1 SGHTA and CDR2 FQGNSA.